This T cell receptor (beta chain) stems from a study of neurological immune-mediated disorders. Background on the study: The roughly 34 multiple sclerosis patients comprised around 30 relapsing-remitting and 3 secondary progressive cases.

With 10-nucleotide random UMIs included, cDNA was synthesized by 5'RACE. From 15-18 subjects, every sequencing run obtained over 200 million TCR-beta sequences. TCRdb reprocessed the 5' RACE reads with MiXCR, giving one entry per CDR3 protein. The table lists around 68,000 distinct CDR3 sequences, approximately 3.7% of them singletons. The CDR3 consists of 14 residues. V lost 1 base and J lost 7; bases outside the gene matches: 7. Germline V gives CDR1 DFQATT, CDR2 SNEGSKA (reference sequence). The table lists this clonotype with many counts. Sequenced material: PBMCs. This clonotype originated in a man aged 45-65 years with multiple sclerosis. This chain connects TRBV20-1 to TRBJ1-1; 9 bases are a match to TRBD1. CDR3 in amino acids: CSARGPGQGFEAFF. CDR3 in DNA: TGCAGTGCTAGAGGCCCGGGACAGGGATTTGAAGCTTTCTTT.